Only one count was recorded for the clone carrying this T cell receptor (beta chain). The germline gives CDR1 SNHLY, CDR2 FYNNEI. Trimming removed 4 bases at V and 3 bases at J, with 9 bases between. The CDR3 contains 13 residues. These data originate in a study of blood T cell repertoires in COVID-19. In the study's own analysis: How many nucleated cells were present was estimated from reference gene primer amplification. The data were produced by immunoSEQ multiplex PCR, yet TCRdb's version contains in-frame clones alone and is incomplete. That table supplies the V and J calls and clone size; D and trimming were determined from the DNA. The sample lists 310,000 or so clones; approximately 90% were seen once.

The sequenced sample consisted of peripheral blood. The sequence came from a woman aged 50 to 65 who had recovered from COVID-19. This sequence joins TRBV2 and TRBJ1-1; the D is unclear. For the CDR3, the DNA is TGTGCCAGCAGTGCGCACCGGGACACTGAAGCTTTCTTT. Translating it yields CASSAHRDTEAFF.